The rows below give T cell receptor beta chains drawn from one sample of a study of shared clonotypes between healthy human individuals. The repertoire was sequenced with immunoSEQ multiplex PCR; TCRdb's copy has only in-frame clones and lacks some. The repertoire holds 2.3 million or so clones, more than 80% seen once, with under 0.45% in the top ten. The sample was naive CD4+ T cells from PBMCs. Receptors originate from a man between 18 and 35 years old in good health. Some clones in this sample may be carry-over from other donors' samples. Both conserved end residues are part of each CDR3. Fields, in order: CDR3 protein, CDR3 DNA, J gene, V gene, D gene, clone size. The D gene is left open where the match is weak. Size is stated for part of the rows, as once, few or many counts, or as a class when the clone is expanded.

cdr3_aa: CASSLRTGPLYGYTF
cdr3_nt: TGTGCCAGCAGTTTAAGGACGGGGCCCCTCTATGGCTACACCTTC
j_call: TRBJ1-2
v_call: TRBV28
d_call: NA
clone_size: once

cdr3_aa: CASSLRRQGFEQYF
cdr3_nt: TGTGCCAGCAGTTTAAGGAGACAGGGATTCGAGCAGTACTTC
j_call: TRBJ2-7
v_call: TRBV27
d_call: TRBD1
clone_size: few

cdr3_aa: CSVGQALYQPQHF
cdr3_nt: TGCAGCGTTGGACAGGCACTGTATCAGCCCCAGCATTTT
j_call: TRBJ1-5
v_call: TRBV29-1
d_call: NA
clone_size: NA

cdr3_aa: CASQSSLTGLWGAFF
cdr3_nt: TGTGCCAGTCAGAGCTCCCTAACAGGGCTGTGGGGAGCTTTCTTT
j_call: TRBJ1-1
v_call: TRBV19
d_call: NA
clone_size: NA

cdr3_aa: CASSGGPRTSGLKETQYF
cdr3_nt: TGTGCCAGCAGTGGCGGACCACGGACTAGCGGCCTTAAAGAGACCCAGTACTTC
j_call: TRBJ2-5
v_call: TRBV6-1
d_call: TRBD2
clone_size: NA

cdr3_aa: CATSRGKREQFF
cdr3_nt: TGTGCCACCAGCAGAGGGAAGCGTGAGCAGTTCTTC
j_call: TRBJ2-1
v_call: TRBV15
d_call: NA
clone_size: NA

cdr3_aa: CASSLYQAAGNTIYF
cdr3_nt: TGTGCCAGCAGTTTATACCAGGCGGCTGGAAACACCATATATTTT
j_call: TRBJ1-3
v_call: TRBV28
d_call: NA
clone_size: NA

cdr3_aa: CASSLGELYEQYF
cdr3_nt: TGCGCCAGCAGCTTGGGGGAGCTCTACGAGCAGTACTTC
j_call: TRBJ2-7
v_call: TRBV5-1
d_call: NA
clone_size: once

cdr3_aa: CAISESNVYEQYF
cdr3_nt: TGTGCCATCAGTGAGTCGAACGTCTACGAGCAGTACTTC
j_call: TRBJ2-7
v_call: TRBV10-3
d_call: NA
clone_size: NA

cdr3_aa: CASRGTGHTGELFF
cdr3_nt: TGTGCCAGCAGGGGGACAGGTCACACCGGGGAGCTGTTTTTT
j_call: TRBJ2-2
v_call: TRBV27
d_call: TRBD1
clone_size: NA

cdr3_aa: CASSGQGRNEQFF
cdr3_nt: TGCGCCAGCAGTGGGCAGGGGAGAAATGAGCAGTTCTTC
j_call: TRBJ2-1
v_call: TRBV10-1
d_call: NA
clone_size: NA

cdr3_aa: CASSPLAGGAKNIQYF
cdr3_nt: TGTGCCAGCAGCCCCTTAGCGGGAGGGGCCAAAAACATTCAGTACTTC
j_call: TRBJ2-4
v_call: TRBV7-8
d_call: TRBD2
clone_size: NA

cdr3_aa: CASSLLGSNQPQHF
cdr3_nt: TGTGCCAGCAGTTTATTAGGAAGCAATCAGCCCCAGCATTTT
j_call: TRBJ1-5
v_call: TRBV28
d_call: NA
clone_size: NA

cdr3_aa: CASSSSGRNTEAFF
cdr3_nt: TGTGCCAGCAGCTCTTCGGGACGAAACACTGAAGCTTTCTTT
j_call: TRBJ1-1
v_call: TRBV7-9
d_call: NA
clone_size: NA

cdr3_aa: CASQEGTTIYEQYF
cdr3_nt: TGTGCCAGTCAAGAGGGGACAACTATCTACGAGCAGTACTTC
j_call: TRBJ2-7
v_call: TRBV6-1
d_call: NA
clone_size: NA

cdr3_aa: CASSSPTTGYTEAFF
cdr3_nt: TGTGCCAGCAGCTCCCCGACGACAGGATACACTGAAGCTTTCTTT
j_call: TRBJ1-1
v_call: TRBV5-4
d_call: NA
clone_size: NA

cdr3_aa: CASSPPGGRGNQPQHF
cdr3_nt: TGTGCCAGCTCACCTCCTGGGGGCAGGGGCAATCAGCCCCAGCATTTT
j_call: TRBJ1-5
v_call: TRBV18
d_call: NA
clone_size: NA

cdr3_aa: CASSLRQGGNEQYF
cdr3_nt: TGTGCCAGTAGCCTAAGACAGGGTGGGAACGAGCAGTACTTC
j_call: TRBJ2-7
v_call: TRBV19
d_call: TRBD1
clone_size: NA

cdr3_aa: CASSLRGYTEAFF
cdr3_nt: TGTGCCAGCAGTTTAAGGGGGTACACTGAAGCTTTCTTT
j_call: TRBJ1-1
v_call: TRBV28
d_call: NA
clone_size: NA

cdr3_aa: CASSGMPNTEAFF
cdr3_nt: TGCGCCAGCAGTGGTATGCCGAACACTGAAGCTTTCTTT
j_call: TRBJ1-1
v_call: TRBV4-1
d_call: NA
clone_size: few

cdr3_aa: CASSQRASGSTTYEQYF
cdr3_nt: TGCGCCAGCAGCCAACGTGCTAGCGGGAGCACAACCTACGAGCAGTACTTC
j_call: TRBJ2-7
v_call: TRBV4-1
d_call: TRBD2
clone_size: NA

cdr3_aa: CASSRRFRETQYF
cdr3_nt: TGTGCCAGCAGCCGGAGGTTTAGGGAGACCCAGTACTTC
j_call: TRBJ2-5
v_call: TRBV7-3
d_call: NA
clone_size: NA

cdr3_aa: CASSPLAVTPGGAKNIQYF
cdr3_nt: TGTGCCAGCTCACCACTAGCGGTTACTCCCGGAGGGGCCAAAAACATTCAGTACTTC
j_call: TRBJ2-4
v_call: TRBV18
d_call: NA
clone_size: NA

cdr3_aa: CASSVEQGNTGELFF
cdr3_nt: TGTGCCAGCAGCGTAGAGCAGGGGAACACCGGGGAGCTGTTTTTT
j_call: TRBJ2-2
v_call: TRBV9
d_call: NA
clone_size: NA

cdr3_aa: CASSPGTGTNQPQHF
cdr3_nt: TGTGCCAGCAGCCCAGGGACAGGGACCAATCAGCCCCAGCATTTT
j_call: TRBJ1-5
v_call: TRBV9
d_call: TRBD1
clone_size: NA

cdr3_aa: CASSQGEFYGYTF
cdr3_nt: TGTGCCAGCAGTCAGGGCGAATTCTATGGCTACACCTTC
j_call: TRBJ1-2
v_call: TRBV25-1
d_call: NA
clone_size: NA

cdr3_aa: CAVAGDTGELFF
cdr3_nt: TGTGCCGTTGCGGGAGACACCGGGGAGCTGTTTTTT
j_call: TRBJ2-2
v_call: TRBV28
d_call: TRBD2
clone_size: few

cdr3_aa: CASSDRLRSQPQHF
cdr3_nt: TGTGCCAGCAGCGACAGGCTACGGAGTCAGCCCCAGCATTTT
j_call: TRBJ1-5
v_call: TRBV2
d_call: NA
clone_size: NA